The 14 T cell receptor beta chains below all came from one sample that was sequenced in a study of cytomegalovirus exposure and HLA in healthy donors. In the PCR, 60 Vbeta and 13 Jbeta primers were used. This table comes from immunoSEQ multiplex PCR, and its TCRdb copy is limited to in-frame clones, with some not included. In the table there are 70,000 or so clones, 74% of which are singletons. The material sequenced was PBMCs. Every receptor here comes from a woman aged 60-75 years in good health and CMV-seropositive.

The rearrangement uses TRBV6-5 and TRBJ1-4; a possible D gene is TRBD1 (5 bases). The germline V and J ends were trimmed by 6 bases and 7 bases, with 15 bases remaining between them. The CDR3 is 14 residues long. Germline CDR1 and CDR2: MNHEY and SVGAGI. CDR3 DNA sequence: TGTGCCAGCAGGGGGTGGGGGGATGGTGAAAAACTGTTTTTT. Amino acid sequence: CASRGWGDGEKLFF.

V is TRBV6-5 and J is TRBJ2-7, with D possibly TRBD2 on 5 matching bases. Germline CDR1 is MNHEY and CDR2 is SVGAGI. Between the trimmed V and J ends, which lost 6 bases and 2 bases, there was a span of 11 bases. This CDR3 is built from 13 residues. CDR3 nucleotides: TGTGCCAGCAGGAACGGGATCCCCTACGAGCAGTACTTC. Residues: CASRNGIPYEQYF.

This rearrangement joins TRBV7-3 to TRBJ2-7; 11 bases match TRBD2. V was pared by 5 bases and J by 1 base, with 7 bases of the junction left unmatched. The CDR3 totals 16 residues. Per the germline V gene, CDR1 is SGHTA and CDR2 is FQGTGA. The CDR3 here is CASSVSGTSGSYEQYF. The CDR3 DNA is TGTGCCAGCAGCGTATCCGGGACTAGCGGTTCCTACGAGCAGTACTTC.

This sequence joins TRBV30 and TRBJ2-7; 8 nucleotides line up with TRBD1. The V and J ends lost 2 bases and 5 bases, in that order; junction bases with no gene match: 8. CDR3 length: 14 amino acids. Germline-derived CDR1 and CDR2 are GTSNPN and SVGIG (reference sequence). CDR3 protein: CAWSRGVQGDEQYF. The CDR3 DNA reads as TGTGCCTGGAGTAGAGGAGTACAGGGGGACGAGCAGTACTTC. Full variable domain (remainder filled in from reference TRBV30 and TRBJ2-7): SQTIHQWPATLVQPVGSPLSLECTVEGTSNPNLYWYRQAAGRGLQLLFYSVGIGQISSEVPQNLSASRPQDRQFILSSKKLLLSDSGFYLCAWSRGVQGDEQYFGPGTRLTVT.

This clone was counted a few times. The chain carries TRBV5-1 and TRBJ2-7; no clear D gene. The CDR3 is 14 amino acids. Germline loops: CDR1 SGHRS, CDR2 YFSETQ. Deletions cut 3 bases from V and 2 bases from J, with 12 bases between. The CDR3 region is CASSWASGAYEQYF. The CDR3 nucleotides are TGCGCCAGCAGCTGGGCCTCAGGCGCCTACGAGCAGTACTTC. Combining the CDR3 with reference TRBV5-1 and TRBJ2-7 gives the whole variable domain KAGVTQTPRYLIKTRGQQVTLSCSPISGHRSVSWYQQTPGQGLQFLFEYFSETQRNKGNFPGRFSGRQFSNSRSEMNVSTLELGDSALYLCASSWASGAYEQYFGPGTRLTVT.

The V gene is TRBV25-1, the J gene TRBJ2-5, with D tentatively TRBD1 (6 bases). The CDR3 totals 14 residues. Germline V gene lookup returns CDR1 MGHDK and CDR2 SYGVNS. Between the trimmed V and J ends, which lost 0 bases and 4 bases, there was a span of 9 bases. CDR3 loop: CASSEYQGRETQYF. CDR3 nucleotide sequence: TGTGCCAGCAGTGAATACCAGGGGCGAGAGACCCAGTACTTC.

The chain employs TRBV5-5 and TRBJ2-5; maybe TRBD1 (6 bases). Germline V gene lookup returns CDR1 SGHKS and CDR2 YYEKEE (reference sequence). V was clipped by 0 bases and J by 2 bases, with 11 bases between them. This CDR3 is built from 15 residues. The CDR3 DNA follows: TGTGCCAGCAGCTTGGTAGACAGGCCACAAGAGACCCAGTACTTC. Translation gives CASSLVDRPQETQYF.

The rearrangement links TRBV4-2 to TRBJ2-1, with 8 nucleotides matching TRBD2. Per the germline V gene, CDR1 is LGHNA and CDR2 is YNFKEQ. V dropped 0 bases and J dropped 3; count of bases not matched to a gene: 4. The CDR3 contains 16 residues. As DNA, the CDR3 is TGTGCCAGCAGCCAAGATGTGAGCGGGGGCTACAATGAGCAGTTCTTC. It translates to CASSQDVSGGYNEQFF.

CDR3 region: CAISEGTGGRETQYF. The CDR3 DNA is TGTGCCATCAGTGAGGGGACAGGGGGGAGGGAGACCCAGTACTTC. The rearrangement links TRBV10-3 to TRBJ2-5, with 11 bases lining up with TRBD1. With 2 bases clipped from V and 5 bases from J, the junction kept 4 bases outside the gene matches. CDR3 size: 15 residues. The V gene's germline CDR1 is ENHRY and CDR2 SYGVKD.

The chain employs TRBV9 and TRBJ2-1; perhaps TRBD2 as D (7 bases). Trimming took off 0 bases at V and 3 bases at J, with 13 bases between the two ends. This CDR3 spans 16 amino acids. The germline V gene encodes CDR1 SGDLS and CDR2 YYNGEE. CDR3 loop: CASSVGAGANYNEQFF. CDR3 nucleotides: TGTGCCAGCAGCGTAGGGGCGGGGGCCAACTACAATGAGCAGTTCTTC.

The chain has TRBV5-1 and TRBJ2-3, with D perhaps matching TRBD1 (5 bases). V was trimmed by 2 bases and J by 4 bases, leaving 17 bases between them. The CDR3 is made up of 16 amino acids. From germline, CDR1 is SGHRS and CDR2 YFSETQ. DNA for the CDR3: TGCGCCAGCAGCTTAGCTCCAGGGCGGATCGCAGATACGCAGTATTTT. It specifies CASSLAPGRIADTQYF. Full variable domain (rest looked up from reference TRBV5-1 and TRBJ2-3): KAGVTQTPRYLIKTRGQQVTLSCSPISGHRSVSWYQQTPGQGLQFLFEYFSETQRNKGNFPGRFSGRQFSNSRSEMNVSTLELGDSALYLCASSLAPGRIADTQYFGPGTRLTVL.

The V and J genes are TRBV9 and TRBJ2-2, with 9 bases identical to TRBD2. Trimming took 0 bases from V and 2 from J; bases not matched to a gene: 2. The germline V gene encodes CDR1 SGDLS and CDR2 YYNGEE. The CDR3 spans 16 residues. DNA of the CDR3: TGTGCCAGCAGCGTAGGACTAGCGGTTAACACCGGGGAGCTGTTTTTT. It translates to CASSVGLAVNTGELFF.

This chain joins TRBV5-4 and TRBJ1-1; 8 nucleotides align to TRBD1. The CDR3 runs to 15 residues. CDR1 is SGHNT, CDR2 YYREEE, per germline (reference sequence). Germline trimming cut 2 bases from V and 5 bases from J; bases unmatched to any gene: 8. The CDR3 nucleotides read TGTGCCAGCAGCTTAGGACAGGGCACGTTTACTGAAGCTTTCTTT. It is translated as CASSLGQGTFTEAFF. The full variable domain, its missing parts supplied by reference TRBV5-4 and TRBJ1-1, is ETGVTQSPTHLIKTRGQQVTLRCSSQSGHNTVSWYQQALGQGPQFIFQYYREEENGRGNFPPRFSGLQFPNYSSELNVNALELDDSALYLCASSLGQGTFTEAFFGQGTRLTVV.

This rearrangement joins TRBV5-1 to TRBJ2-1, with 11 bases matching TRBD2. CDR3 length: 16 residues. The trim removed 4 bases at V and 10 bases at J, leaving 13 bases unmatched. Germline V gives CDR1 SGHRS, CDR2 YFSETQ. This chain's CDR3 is CASSPGGLAASVEQFF. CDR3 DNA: TGCGCCAGCAGCCCCGGGGGACTAGCGGCATCGGTGGAGCAGTTCTTC.